A selection of T cell receptor beta chains follows, all from one sample in a study of monozygotic twins with inflammatory bowel disease. Reanalyzing the 5' RACE reads, TCRdb keeps one entry per CDR3 protein, without DNA. The listing records about 300,000 distinct CDR3 sequences. The specimen was blood. The receptor set was obtained from a human donor with ulcerative colitis or Crohn's disease, or a healthy co-twin of an affected twin (not recorded which). The CDR3 runs from the conserved cysteine through the conserved F or W. The order of the fields is J gene, V gene, CDR3 protein.

>TRBJ2-1|TRBV5-1
CASTPVSGYGNEQFF
>TRBJ1-5|TRBV7-9
CASSQTDGDNQPQHF
>TRBJ2-1|TRBV21-1
CASSKGCGEQFF
>TRBJ1-1|TRBV7-6
CASSLSGGMNTEAFF
>TRBJ2-3|TRBV28
CASTPVGQGGVTDTQYF
>TRBJ2-4|TRBV18
CASSHDGILAKNIQYF
>TRBJ1-3|TRBV29-1
CSVRDRVFSGNTIYF
>TRBJ1-1|TRBV4-2
CASSQDPLGGDTEAFF
>TRBJ2-1|TRBV27
CASSYLQGPAAYNEQFF
>TRBJ1-6|TRBV5-1
CASSLEAGGGSPLHF
>TRBJ2-7|TRBV18
CASSPDLAGGGEQYF
>TRBJ2-3|TRBV7-2
CASSPRHRSTDTQYF
>TRBJ1-2|TRBV20-1
CSARDLDWNYGYTF
>TRBJ2-7|TRBV20-1
CSAAGPGQGLHEQYF
>TRBJ2-3|TRBV3-1
CASSHWASGEDTQYF
>TRBJ2-7|TRBV9
CASSYRDTSYEQYF
>TRBJ2-3|TRBV24-1
CATSDSRSGARMDTQYF
>TRBJ2-2|TRBV7-2
CASRGRLATGELFF
>TRBJ1-6|TRBV14
CASGRGYNSPLHF
>TRBJ2-3|TRBV6-5
CASSYSLGTSGRRDTQYF
>TRBJ2-7|TRBV9
CASSVGGGNYEQYF
>TRBJ2-2|TRBV5-1
CASSLRLAPNTGELFF
>TRBJ2-6|TRBV3-1
CASSPLVRSNRAGANVLTF
>TRBJ2-6|TRBV6-5
CASSYSRGGANVLTF
>TRBJ1-2|TRBV7-9
CASSLAAAYGYTF
>TRBJ2-6|TRBV24-1
CATSDRGRGISGANVLTF
>TRBJ2-2|TRBV24-1
CATSDAGQGARNTGELFF
>TRBJ2-2|TRBV28
CASSYGGRFTGELFF
>TRBJ2-1|TRBV7-2
CASRDTDFYNEQFF
>TRBJ2-1|TRBV11-1
CASSFGTSGITVNAREQFF
>TRBJ1-1|TRBV7-9
CASSLKGEAEAFF
>TRBJ2-2|TRBV14
CASSQENTYATGELFF
>TRBJ1-2|TRBV12-3/TRBV12-4
CASSLGGWGYTF
>TRBJ2-3|TRBV11-2
CASSPSPPRHRGGDTQYF
>TRBJ1-6|TRBV9
CASSVGPENSPLHF
>TRBJ1-6|TRBV20-1
CSATQIDRSNSPLHF
>TRBJ1-2|TRBV27
CASTNGIGVGYTF
>TRBJ1-4|TRBV18
CASSPPDKRATNEKLFF
>TRBJ2-1|TRBV9
CASSAPRGVIINEQFF
>TRBJ2-1|TRBV11-2
CASSLERGDTSFSSYNEQFF
>TRBJ2-5|TRBV27
CASSPTTTKAETQYF
>TRBJ2-7|TRBV23-1
CASRDPRRQNQGRHEQYF
>TRBJ2-7|TRBV30
CACRGPNSYEQYF
>TRBJ1-5|TRBV6-6
CASTTGQGNQPQHF
>TRBJ1-2|TRBV12-3/TRBV12-4
CASSPWDRGYTF
>TRBJ1-1|TRBV6-6
CASSSRSGNTEAFF
>TRBJ2-1|TRBV7-8
CASSLPDYDVYEQFF
>TRBJ2-1|TRBV5-4
CASISTGGNEQFF
>TRBJ2-5|TRBV28
CASSLGRGAQYF
>TRBJ2-7|TRBV7-2
CASSPGPTVFEQYF
>TRBJ2-1|TRBV15
CATSRDSGPPYNEQFF